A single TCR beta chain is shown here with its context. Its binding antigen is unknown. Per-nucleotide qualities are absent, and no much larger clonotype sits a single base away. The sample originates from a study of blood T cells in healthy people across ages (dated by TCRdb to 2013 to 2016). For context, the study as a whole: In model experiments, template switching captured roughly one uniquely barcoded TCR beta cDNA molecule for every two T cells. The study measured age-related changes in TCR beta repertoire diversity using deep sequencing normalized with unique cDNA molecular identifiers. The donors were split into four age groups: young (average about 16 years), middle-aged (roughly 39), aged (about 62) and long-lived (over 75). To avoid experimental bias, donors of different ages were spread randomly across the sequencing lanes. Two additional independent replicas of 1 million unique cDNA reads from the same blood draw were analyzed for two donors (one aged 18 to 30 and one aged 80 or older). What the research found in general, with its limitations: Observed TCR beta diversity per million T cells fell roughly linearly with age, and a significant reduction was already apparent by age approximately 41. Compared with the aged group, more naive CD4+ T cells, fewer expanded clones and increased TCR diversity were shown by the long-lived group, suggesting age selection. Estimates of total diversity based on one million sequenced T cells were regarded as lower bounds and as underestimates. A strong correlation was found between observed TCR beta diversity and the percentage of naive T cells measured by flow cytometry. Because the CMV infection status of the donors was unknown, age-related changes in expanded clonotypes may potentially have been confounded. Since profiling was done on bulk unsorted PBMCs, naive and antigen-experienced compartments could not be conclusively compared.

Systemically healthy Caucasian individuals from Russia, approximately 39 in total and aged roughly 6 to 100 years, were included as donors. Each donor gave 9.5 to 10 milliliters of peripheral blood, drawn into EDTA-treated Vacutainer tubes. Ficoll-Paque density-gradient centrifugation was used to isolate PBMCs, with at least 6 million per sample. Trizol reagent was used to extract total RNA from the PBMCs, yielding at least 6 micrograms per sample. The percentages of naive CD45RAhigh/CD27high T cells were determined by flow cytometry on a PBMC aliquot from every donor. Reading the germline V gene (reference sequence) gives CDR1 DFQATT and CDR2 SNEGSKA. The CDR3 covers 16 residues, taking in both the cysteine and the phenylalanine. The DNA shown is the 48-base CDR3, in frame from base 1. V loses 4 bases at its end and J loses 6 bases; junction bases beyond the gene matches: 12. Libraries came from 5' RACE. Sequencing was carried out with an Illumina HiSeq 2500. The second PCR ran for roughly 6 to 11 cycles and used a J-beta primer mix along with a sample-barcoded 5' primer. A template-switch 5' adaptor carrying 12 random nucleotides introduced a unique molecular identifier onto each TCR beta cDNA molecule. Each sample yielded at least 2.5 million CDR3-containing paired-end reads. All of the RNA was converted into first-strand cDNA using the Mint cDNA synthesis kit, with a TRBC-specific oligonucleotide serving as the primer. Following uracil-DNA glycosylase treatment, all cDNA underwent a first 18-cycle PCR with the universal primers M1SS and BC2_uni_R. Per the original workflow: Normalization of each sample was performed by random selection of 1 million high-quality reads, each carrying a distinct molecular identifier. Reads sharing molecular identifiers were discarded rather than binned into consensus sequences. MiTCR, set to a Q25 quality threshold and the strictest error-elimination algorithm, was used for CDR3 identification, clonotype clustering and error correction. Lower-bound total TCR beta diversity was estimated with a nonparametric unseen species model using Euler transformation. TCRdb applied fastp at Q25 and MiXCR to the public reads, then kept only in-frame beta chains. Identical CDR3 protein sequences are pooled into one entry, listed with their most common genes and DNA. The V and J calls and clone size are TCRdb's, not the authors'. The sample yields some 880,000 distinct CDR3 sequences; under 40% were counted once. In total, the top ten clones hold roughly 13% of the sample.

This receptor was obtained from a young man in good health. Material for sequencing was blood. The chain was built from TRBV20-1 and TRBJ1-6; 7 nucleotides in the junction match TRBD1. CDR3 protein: CSATPRGGGLNSPLHF. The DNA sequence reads TGCAGTGCTACCCCTCGCGGAGGGGGCCTTAATTCACCCCTCCACTTT.